The following is a T cell receptor (beta chain) sequence with its context. This clonotype was counted a few times. What antigen it recognizes has not been identified. One base away there is no much larger clone; base qualities are not given. The data belong to a study of HIV-infected patients and healthy controls (dated by TCRdb to about 2014). V is trimmed back by 5 bases and J by 7 bases, and the junction contains 17 bases that no gene match accounts for. Reading from cysteine to phenylalanine, the CDR3 counts 17 amino acids. Only CDR3 DNA remains: 51 bases, in frame from the first base. CDR1 and CDR2 (SGHTA, FQGNSA) derive from the germline V gene. The library was prepared using 5' RACE. Sequencing relied on an Illumina MiSeq. TCRdb redid the processing of the public reads, applying fastp at Q25 and MiXCR, and retained in-frame beta chains. Rows matching on CDR3 protein sequence are summarized as one entry with the most common DNA and genes. This sample has tens of thousands of distinct CDR3 sequences in its table, and around 16% of those were observed once. The ten largest make up under 6% of the sample.

Here the chain combines TRBV7-2 and TRBJ1-5, with 7 central nucleotides matching TRBD1. This clonotype originated in a human donor in good health. The sequencing sample was made of CD4+ T cells from blood. The nucleotide sequence reads TGTGCCAGCAGCCGGTTAAGGGGGGGGCAGGGGGAACAGCCCCAGCATTTT. This translates into CASSRLRGGQGEQPQHF.